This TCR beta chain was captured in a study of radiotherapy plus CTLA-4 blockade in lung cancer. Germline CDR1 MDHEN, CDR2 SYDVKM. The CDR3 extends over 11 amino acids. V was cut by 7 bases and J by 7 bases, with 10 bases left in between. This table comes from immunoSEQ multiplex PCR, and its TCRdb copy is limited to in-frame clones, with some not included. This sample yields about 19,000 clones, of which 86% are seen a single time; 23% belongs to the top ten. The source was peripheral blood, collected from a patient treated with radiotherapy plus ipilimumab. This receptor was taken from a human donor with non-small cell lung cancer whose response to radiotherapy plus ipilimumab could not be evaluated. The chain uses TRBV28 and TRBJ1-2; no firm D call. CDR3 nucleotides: TGTGCCAGCAAACGGGAAGTTGGCTACACCTTC. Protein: CASKREVGYTF.